Listed here is a single TCR beta chain. Antigen specificity is unknown. This sample stems from a study of cytomegalovirus exposure and HLA in healthy donors. Whole-study findings and limits: A later analysis reportedly found that, within productive TCRs, an Asian-associated ancestry cluster had fewer N-insertions than the mean observed across the roughly 690 donors. Accurate prediction of HLA-A and HLA-B alleles (for most subjects) was reportedly achieved from TCR beta sequences. Association with HLA alleles at 0.05 false discovery rate was found for some 18,000 TCR beta sequences in a later analysis. Presence/absence analyses assumed roughly uniform sequencing depth across donors, which may not hold.

It was with 60 Vbeta and 13 Jbeta primers that the PCR ran. Only in-frame clones appear in the TCRdb table, and some are missing; sequencing was by immunoSEQ multiplex PCR. The sample yields 110,000 to 150,000 clones, roughly 9.7% seen once. The CDR3 runs 16 residues. In germline, CDR1 is SGHDT, CDR2 YYEEEE. Trimming pared 3 bases from V and 2 bases from J, leaving 17 bases between. Sequencing input: PBMCs. The chain is built from TRBV5-6 and TRBJ1-2; no clear D. This TCR was sampled from a man aged 45-65 years in good health and CMV-seronegative. For the CDR3, the DNA is TGTGCCAGCAGCTCAGGACGGGAGGAATGGAACTATGGCTACACCTTC. Its translation is CASSSGREEWNYGYTF.